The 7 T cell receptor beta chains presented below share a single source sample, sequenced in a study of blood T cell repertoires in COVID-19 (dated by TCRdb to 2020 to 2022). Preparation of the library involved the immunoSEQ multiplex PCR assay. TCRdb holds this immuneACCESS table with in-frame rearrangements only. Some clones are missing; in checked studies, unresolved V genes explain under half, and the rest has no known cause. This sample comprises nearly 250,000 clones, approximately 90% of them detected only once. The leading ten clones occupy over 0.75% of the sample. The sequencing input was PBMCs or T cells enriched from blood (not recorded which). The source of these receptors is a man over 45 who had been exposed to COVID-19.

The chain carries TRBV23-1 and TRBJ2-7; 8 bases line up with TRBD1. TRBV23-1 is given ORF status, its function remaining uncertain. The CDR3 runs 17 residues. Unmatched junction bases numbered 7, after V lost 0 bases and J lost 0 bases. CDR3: CASSQSTLRGHSYEQYV. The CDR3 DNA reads TGCGCCAGCAGTCAATCAACACTCAGGGGGCACTCCTACGAGCAGTACGTC.

DNA for the CDR3: TGTGCCAGCCGCTCCGGGACAGGGCCTTCGGGCTATAATTCACCCCTCCACTTT. Residues: CASRSGTGPSGYNSPLHF. V and J are TRBV27 and TRBJ1-6, with 9 bases matching TRBD1. The CDR3 sequence is 18 residues long. With V trimmed by 8 bases and J by 3 bases, 14 bases remained unmatched. CDR1 MNHEY and CDR2 SMNVEV come from the germline V gene (reference sequence).

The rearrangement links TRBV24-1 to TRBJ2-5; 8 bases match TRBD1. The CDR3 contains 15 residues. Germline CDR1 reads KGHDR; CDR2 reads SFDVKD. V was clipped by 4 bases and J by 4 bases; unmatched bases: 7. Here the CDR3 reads CATSDTTGDGETQYF. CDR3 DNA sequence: TGTGCCACCAGTGACACGACAGGGGACGGAGAGACCCAGTACTTC.

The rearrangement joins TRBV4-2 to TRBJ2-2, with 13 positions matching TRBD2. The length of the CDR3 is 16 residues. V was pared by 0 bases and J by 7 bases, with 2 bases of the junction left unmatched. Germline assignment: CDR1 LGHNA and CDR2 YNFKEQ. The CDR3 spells CASSQETSGGVGELFF. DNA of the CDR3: TGTGCCAGCAGCCAAGAAACTAGCGGGGGGGTCGGGGAGCTGTTTTTT.

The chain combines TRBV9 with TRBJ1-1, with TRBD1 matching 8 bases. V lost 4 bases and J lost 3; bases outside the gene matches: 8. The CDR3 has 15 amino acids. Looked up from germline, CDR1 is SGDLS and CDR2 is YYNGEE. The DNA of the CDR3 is TGTGCCAGCAGCTTTATTGCAGGGGGCGACACTGAAGCTTTCTTT. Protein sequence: CASSFIAGGDTEAFF.

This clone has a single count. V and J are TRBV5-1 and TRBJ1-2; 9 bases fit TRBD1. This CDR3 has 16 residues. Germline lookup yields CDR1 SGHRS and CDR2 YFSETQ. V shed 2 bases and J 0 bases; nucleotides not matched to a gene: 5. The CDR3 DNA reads TGCGCCAGCAGCTTTGACAGGGGGGATGCTAACTATGGCTACACCTTC. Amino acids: CASSFDRGDANYGYTF.

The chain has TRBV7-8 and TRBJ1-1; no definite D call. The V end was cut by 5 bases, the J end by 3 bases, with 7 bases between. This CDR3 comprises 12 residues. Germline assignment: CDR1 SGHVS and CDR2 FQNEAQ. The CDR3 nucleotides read TGTGCCAGCAGCCGGGGAGACACTGAAGCTTTCTTT. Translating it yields CASSRGDTEAFF.